Listed here are 2 T cell receptor beta chains from one sample, sequenced in a study of early T cells in non-severe SARS-CoV-2 infection. TCRdb independently ran MiXCR on the 5' RACE reads; one entry per CDR3 protein. The sample includes tens of thousands of distinct CDR3 sequences, about 5% of them seen just once. The specimen sequenced was whole blood. The receptor set was obtained from an adult who was a healthcare worker with PCR-confirmed SARS-CoV-2 infection or an uninfected control (not recorded which).

A word on this clonotype: One junction end disagrees with the germline gene, perhaps due to a read error. V usage is TRBV20-1 and J usage is TRBJ2-1, with D perhaps assigned TRBD1 or TRBD2 (5 bases each). CDR3 length equals 14 residues. The germline V gene encodes CDR1 DFQATT and CDR2 SNEGSKA (reference sequence). This chain's CDR3 is CSAREGRGFNEQFF. CDR3 DNA: TGCAGTGCCAGAGAGGGGAGAGGGTTCAATGAGCAGTTCTTC.

This clonotype occurred many times. The V and J genes are TRBV18 and TRBJ2-1, with D perhaps TRBD2 (6 bases). V was clipped by 6 bases and J by 0 bases, with 9 bases between them. The CDR3 is made up of 14 amino acids. CDR1 KGHSH and CDR2 LQKENI come from the germline V gene. The CDR3 region has the DNA TGTGCCAGCTCCCCGCGGGGCTCCTACAATGAGCAGTTCTTC. This codes for CASSPRGSYNEQFF.